These 26 T cell receptor beta chains share one sample of origin, sequenced in a study of blood T cell repertoires in COVID-19. This table comes from immunoSEQ multiplex PCR, and its TCRdb copy is limited to in-frame clones, with some not included. The data contain 180,000 or so clones, around 85% of them singletons. Sequenced material: peripheral blood. All receptors come from a human donor with active or convalescent COVID-19. The donor label of this sample is uncertain.

The chain employs TRBV11-1 and TRBJ2-7, with 9 bases fitting TRBD2. The CDR3 totals 14 residues. The V gene's germline CDR1 is SGHAT and CDR2 FQDESV (reference sequence). J gave up 3 bases and V 5 bases, and 5 bases lay outside the gene matches. CDR3 bases: TGTGCCAGCAGCCAGCGGGAGGTCTACTACGAGCAGTACTTC. Its translation is CASSQREVYYEQYF.

This chain uses TRBV15 with TRBJ2-3, with no clear D. The CDR3 extends over 14 amino acids. The V end was cut by 3 bases, the J end by 6 bases, with 13 bases between. Per the germline V gene, CDR1 is LNHNV and CDR2 is YYDKDF (reference sequence). The CDR3 nucleotides read TGTGCCACCAGCAGCTCCAGCGTTAGGGATACGCAGTATTTT. This translates into CATSSSSVRDTQYF.

The J gene is TRBJ2-7, the V gene TRBV4-1, with D unclear. From germline, CDR1 is MGHRA and CDR2 YSYEKL. The CDR3 is 14 amino acids. Deletions cut 2 bases from V and 3 bases from J, with 11 bases between. The CDR3 DNA is TGCGCCAGCAGCCAATGGGCAGGTTTCTACGAGCAGTACTTC. This sequence encodes CASSQWAGFYEQYF.

The chain recombines TRBV11-2 with TRBJ2-1, with 11 bases aligning to TRBD2. J lost 7 bases, V lost 1 base, and 9 bases had no gene match. The CDR3 totals 17 residues. Germline lookup yields CDR1 SGHAT and CDR2 FQNNGV. Here the CDR3 DNA reads TGTGCCAGCAGCTTAGGTAGCGGGAGGGCCTTTATAAATGAGCAGTTCTTC. This encodes CASSLGSGRAFINEQFF.

This chain joins TRBV3-1 (or the pseudogene TRBV3-2) and TRBJ2-7, with D possibly TRBD1 on 5 matching bases. The germline CDR1 and CDR2 sequences are LGHDT and YNNKEL (reference sequence). V lost 0 bases to trimming and J lost 3 bases, with 12 bases between them. The CDR3 runs 15 residues. The CDR3 protein is CASSQEGQAVYEQYF. The CDR3 DNA reads as TGTGCCAGCAGCCAAGAGGGGCAGGCCGTCTACGAGCAGTACTTC.

The chain links TRBV23-1 to TRBJ1-5; 10 nucleotides match TRBD1. TRBV23-1 belongs to the ORF category, with a function that is uncertain. The CDR3 loop spans 15 amino acids. Unmatched junction bases numbered 7, after V lost 5 bases and J lost 6 bases. This CDR3 reads CASSSTGGPGQPQHF. For the CDR3, the DNA is TGCGCCAGCAGTTCGACAGGGGGCCCGGGTCAGCCCCAGCATTTT.

This chain connects TRBV5-1 to TRBJ2-7; D may be TRBD1 (6 bases). V was cut by 3 bases and J by 4 bases, with 14 bases left in between. CDR1 and CDR2 (germline): SGHRS, YFSETQ. The CDR3 contains 14 residues. The CDR3 loop reads CASSYRDKHYEQYF. The CDR3 DNA reads as TGCGCCAGCAGCTACCGGGACAAACATTACGAGCAGTACTTC.

This chain links TRBV11-2 with TRBJ1-2; 9 bases line up with TRBD1. Germline CDR1 SGHAT, CDR2 FQNNGV. CDR3 length: 13 amino acids. The J segment lost 7 bases and the V segment lost 5 bases, leaving 5 bases of the junction unmatched. CDR3 nucleotides: TGTGCCAGCAGCCAGGGACAGGGCTCTGGCTACACCTTC. Translated: CASSQGQGSGYTF.

The chain employs TRBV27 and TRBJ2-5; possibly TRBD2 for D (6 bases). The ends were cut back, 5 bases at V and 4 bases at J, with 23 bases in the middle. The CDR3 has 17 amino acids. Germline V gene sequence: CDR1 MNHEY, CDR2 SMNVEV (reference sequence). The CDR3 DNA reads as TGTGCCAGCAGTCCCACCCCGGCGGGAAGGGGAGGAGAGACCCAGTACTTC. This gives the protein CASSPTPAGRGGETQYF.

The chain is built from TRBV5-1 and TRBJ2-7, with D possibly TRBD2 on 6 matching bases. The length of the CDR3 is 16 residues. Trimming removed 1 base at V and 0 bases at J, with 14 bases between. Germline V gene sequence: CDR1 SGHRS, CDR2 YFSETQ. The CDR3 DNA follows: TGCGCCAGCAGCTTGCAAACCGGGACTTACTCCTACGAGCAGTACTTC. Encoded protein: CASSLQTGTYSYEQYF.

The chain is built from TRBV28 and TRBJ1-2; D is possibly TRBD1 (5 bases). In germline, CDR1 is MDHEN, CDR2 SYDVKM. The CDR3 runs to 12 residues. The V and J ends lost 7 bases and 4 bases respectively, with 10 bases between them. The CDR3 protein is CASMKGSYGYTF. DNA for the CDR3: TGTGCCAGCATGAAGGGGTCCTATGGCTACACCTTC.

V is TRBV10-2 and J is TRBJ1-1; 7 bases agree with TRBD1. Germline CDR1 reads WSHSY; CDR2 reads SAAADI. The trim removed 6 bases at V and 5 bases at J, leaving 9 bases unmatched. The CDR3 contains 14 residues. In DNA, the CDR3 is TGCGCCAGCAGGCCACAGGGGTGGGATACTGAAGCTTTCTTT. The encoded protein is CASRPQGWDTEAFF.

The gene calls are TRBV9 and TRBJ1-2, with D maybe TRBD1 (5 bases). The CDR3 covers 14 residues. Germline V gene data show CDR1 as SGDLS and CDR2 as YYNGEE. V was pared by 1 base and J by 6 bases, with 13 bases between. As DNA, the CDR3 is TGTGCCAGCAGCGTACTGGACAAGCCTAATGGCTACACCTTC. Translated: CASSVLDKPNGYTF.

V is TRBV13 and J is TRBJ2-3, with unresolved D. V gave up 3 bases and J gave up 2 bases, with 6 bases separating them. This CDR3 is 13 amino acids long. Germline assignment: CDR1 PRHDT and CDR2 FYEKMQ (reference sequence). The CDR3 region has the DNA TGTGCCAGCAGCTTTCGGTCCACAGATACGCAGTATTTT. Translated, it gives CASSFRSTDTQYF.

The chain employs TRBV6-6 and TRBJ1-1, with D possibly TRBD1 on 5 matching bases. Trimming pared 4 bases from V and 3 bases from J, leaving 15 bases between. This CDR3 region has 15 residues. CDR1 and CDR2 from the germline V gene are MNHNY and SVGAGI (reference sequence). CDR3 loop: CASSLGLGPYTEAFF. As DNA, the CDR3 is TGTGCCAGCAGTTTGGGACTGGGCCCGTACACTGAAGCTTTCTTT.

The chain carries TRBV4-2 and TRBJ1-5; D perhaps matches TRBD1 (5 bases). The V and J ends lost 0 bases and 5 bases respectively, with 11 bases between them. Germline loops: CDR1 LGHNA, CDR2 YNFKEQ. The CDR3 contains 15 residues. The CDR3 DNA reads TGTGCCAGCAGCCAAGATATCCAGGGATATCAGCCCCAGCATTTT. This encodes CASSQDIQGYQPQHF.

V gene TRBV5-1 combines with J gene TRBJ2-5; maybe TRBD1 (5 bases). The CDR3 length is 14 residues. Germline V lookup: CDR1 SGHRS, CDR2 YFSETQ. V lost 0 bases, J lost 1 base, and 7 bases lay in between. Here the CDR3 DNA reads TGCGCCAGCAGCTTGGCAGGGATCCAAGAGACCCAGTACTTC. This gives the protein CASSLAGIQETQYF.

The chain recombines TRBV27 with TRBJ2-7, with TRBD1 identical over 10 bases. The CDR3 runs to 15 residues. Germline V gene data show CDR1 as MNHEY and CDR2 as SMNVEV (reference sequence). After removal of 6 bases from V and 1 base from J, the junction contained 6 bases not matched to a gene. The CDR3 DNA sequence: TGTGCCAGCAGCCCGGGACAGGGGCTATCCTACGAGCAGTACTTC. It encodes CASSPGQGLSYEQYF.

The J gene is TRBJ2-1, the V gene TRBV27; D gene uncertain. Germline lookup yields CDR1 MNHEY and CDR2 SMNVEV (reference sequence). V lost 3 bases and J lost 0, with 15 bases in between. This CDR3 is 17 amino acids long. Written as DNA, the CDR3 is TGTGCCAGCAGTTTTTTCGGTTCGAGGAGCTCCTACAATGAGCAGTTCTTC. Translation gives CASSFFGSRSSYNEQFF.

This rearrangement joins TRBV18 to TRBJ1-2; D is perhaps TRBD1 (6 bases). Trimming removed 2 bases at V and 1 base at J, with 11 bases between. The CDR3 totals 15 residues. Germline V lookup: CDR1 KGHSH, CDR2 LQKENI. As DNA, the CDR3 is TGTGCCAGCTCACCAAGGACAGATTTTAACTATGGCTACACCTTC. It yields the protein CASSPRTDFNYGYTF.

In its sample, this clone was seen a few times. The V call is TRBV5-1, the J call TRBJ1-2; 7 bases are shared with TRBD1. CDR3 length: 17 residues. V dropped 3 bases and J dropped 5; count of bases not matched to a gene: 16. In germline, CDR1 is SGHRS, CDR2 YFSETQ. The CDR3 bases are TGCGCCAGCAGCTCCTCCGGGACAGCGAGGGGGCTATATGGCTACACCTTC. This translates into CASSSSGTARGLYGYTF. Full variable domain (outside the CDR3, taken from reference TRBV5-1 and TRBJ1-2): KAGVTQTPRYLIKTRGQQVTLSCSPISGHRSVSWYQQTPGQGLQFLFEYFSETQRNKGNFPGRFSGRQFSNSRSEMNVSTLELGDSALYLCASSSSGTARGLYGYTFGSGTRLTVV.

This chain joins TRBV5-6 and TRBJ1-1, with D unclear. CDR1 is SGHDT and CDR2 is YYEEEE in the germline V gene. The V end lost 3 bases, the J end lost 3 bases, and 6 bases lay between the germline ends. The CDR3 loop spans 12 amino acids. The CDR3 DNA sequence: TGTGCCAGCAGCTCGGGAGACACTGAAGCTTTCTTT. Protein product: CASSSGDTEAFF.

This clone has just one count. This rearrangement joins TRBV7-9 to TRBJ2-5, with 14 bases matching TRBD2. Trimming took 5 bases from V and 0 from J; bases not matched to a gene: 8. This CDR3 has 18 residues. Germline V gives CDR1 SEHNR, CDR2 FQNEAQ (reference sequence). The CDR3 loop is CASSPRLAGGQYQETQYF. Here the CDR3 DNA reads TGTGCCAGCAGCCCCCGACTAGCGGGGGGGCAGTACCAAGAGACCCAGTACTTC.

This chain connects TRBV29-1 to TRBJ2-1, with D perhaps TRBD2 (5 bases). Germline V gene data show CDR1 as SQVTM and CDR2 as ANQGSEA. Between the trimmed V and J ends, which lost 3 bases and 7 bases, there was a span of 10 bases. The CDR3 has 12 residues. Here the CDR3 reads CSVEASLNEQFF. The CDR3 nucleotides are TGCAGCGTTGAGGCTAGCTTAAATGAGCAGTTCTTC.

The V call is TRBV28, the J call TRBJ2-7; 9 bases fit TRBD1. This CDR3 spans 15 amino acids. Trimming at V came to 2 bases and at J to 1 base, leaving 3 bases not matched to a gene. The germline gives CDR1 MDHEN, CDR2 SYDVKM. CDR3 sequence: CASSLQGTGSYEQYF. The CDR3 DNA sequence: TGTGCCAGCAGTTTACAGGGGACAGGGTCCTACGAGCAGTACTTC.

The rearrangement joins TRBV19 to TRBJ1-2; no clear D. Per the germline V gene, CDR1 is LNHDA and CDR2 is SQIVND (reference sequence). Trimming stripped 1 base from V and 8 bases from J, with 8 bases between. CDR3 length: 12 amino acids. Here the CDR3 DNA reads TGTGCCAGTAGTATAGCCCCGGGGGGCTACACCTTC. The encoded protein is CASSIAPGGYTF.